These 2 T cell receptor beta chains were sequenced from one sample in a study of blood T cell repertoires in COVID-19. Repertoires were generated with immunoSEQ multiplex PCR, while TCRdb's copy carries only in-frame clones and drops some. Of about 170,000 clones in the sample, around nine tenths are singletons; the top ten hold roughly 3.6%. The sample was peripheral blood. These receptors were obtained from a man between 18 and 29 years old with active or convalescent COVID-19.

The gene calls are TRBV6-1 and TRBJ2-1, with D hard to call. V was shortened by 1 base and J by 3 bases, with 10 bases between the two germline ends. The CDR3 has 15 residues. CDR1 MNHNS and CDR2 SASEGT come from the germline V gene. CDR3 sequence reads: CASSEGSLSYNEQFF. Written as DNA, the CDR3 is TGTGCCAGCAGTGAAGGGAGCCTAAGCTACAATGAGCAGTTCTTC.

The chain combines TRBV20-1 with TRBJ1-4; D remains unclear. Looked up from germline, CDR1 is DFQATT and CDR2 is SNEGSKA (reference sequence). Trimming left V 1 base short and J 7 bases short, with 4 bases between. The CDR3 runs to 11 residues. CDR3 nucleotide sequence: TGCAGTGCTAGAGTCCGTGAAAAACTGTTTTTT. Translated, it gives CSARVREKLFF.